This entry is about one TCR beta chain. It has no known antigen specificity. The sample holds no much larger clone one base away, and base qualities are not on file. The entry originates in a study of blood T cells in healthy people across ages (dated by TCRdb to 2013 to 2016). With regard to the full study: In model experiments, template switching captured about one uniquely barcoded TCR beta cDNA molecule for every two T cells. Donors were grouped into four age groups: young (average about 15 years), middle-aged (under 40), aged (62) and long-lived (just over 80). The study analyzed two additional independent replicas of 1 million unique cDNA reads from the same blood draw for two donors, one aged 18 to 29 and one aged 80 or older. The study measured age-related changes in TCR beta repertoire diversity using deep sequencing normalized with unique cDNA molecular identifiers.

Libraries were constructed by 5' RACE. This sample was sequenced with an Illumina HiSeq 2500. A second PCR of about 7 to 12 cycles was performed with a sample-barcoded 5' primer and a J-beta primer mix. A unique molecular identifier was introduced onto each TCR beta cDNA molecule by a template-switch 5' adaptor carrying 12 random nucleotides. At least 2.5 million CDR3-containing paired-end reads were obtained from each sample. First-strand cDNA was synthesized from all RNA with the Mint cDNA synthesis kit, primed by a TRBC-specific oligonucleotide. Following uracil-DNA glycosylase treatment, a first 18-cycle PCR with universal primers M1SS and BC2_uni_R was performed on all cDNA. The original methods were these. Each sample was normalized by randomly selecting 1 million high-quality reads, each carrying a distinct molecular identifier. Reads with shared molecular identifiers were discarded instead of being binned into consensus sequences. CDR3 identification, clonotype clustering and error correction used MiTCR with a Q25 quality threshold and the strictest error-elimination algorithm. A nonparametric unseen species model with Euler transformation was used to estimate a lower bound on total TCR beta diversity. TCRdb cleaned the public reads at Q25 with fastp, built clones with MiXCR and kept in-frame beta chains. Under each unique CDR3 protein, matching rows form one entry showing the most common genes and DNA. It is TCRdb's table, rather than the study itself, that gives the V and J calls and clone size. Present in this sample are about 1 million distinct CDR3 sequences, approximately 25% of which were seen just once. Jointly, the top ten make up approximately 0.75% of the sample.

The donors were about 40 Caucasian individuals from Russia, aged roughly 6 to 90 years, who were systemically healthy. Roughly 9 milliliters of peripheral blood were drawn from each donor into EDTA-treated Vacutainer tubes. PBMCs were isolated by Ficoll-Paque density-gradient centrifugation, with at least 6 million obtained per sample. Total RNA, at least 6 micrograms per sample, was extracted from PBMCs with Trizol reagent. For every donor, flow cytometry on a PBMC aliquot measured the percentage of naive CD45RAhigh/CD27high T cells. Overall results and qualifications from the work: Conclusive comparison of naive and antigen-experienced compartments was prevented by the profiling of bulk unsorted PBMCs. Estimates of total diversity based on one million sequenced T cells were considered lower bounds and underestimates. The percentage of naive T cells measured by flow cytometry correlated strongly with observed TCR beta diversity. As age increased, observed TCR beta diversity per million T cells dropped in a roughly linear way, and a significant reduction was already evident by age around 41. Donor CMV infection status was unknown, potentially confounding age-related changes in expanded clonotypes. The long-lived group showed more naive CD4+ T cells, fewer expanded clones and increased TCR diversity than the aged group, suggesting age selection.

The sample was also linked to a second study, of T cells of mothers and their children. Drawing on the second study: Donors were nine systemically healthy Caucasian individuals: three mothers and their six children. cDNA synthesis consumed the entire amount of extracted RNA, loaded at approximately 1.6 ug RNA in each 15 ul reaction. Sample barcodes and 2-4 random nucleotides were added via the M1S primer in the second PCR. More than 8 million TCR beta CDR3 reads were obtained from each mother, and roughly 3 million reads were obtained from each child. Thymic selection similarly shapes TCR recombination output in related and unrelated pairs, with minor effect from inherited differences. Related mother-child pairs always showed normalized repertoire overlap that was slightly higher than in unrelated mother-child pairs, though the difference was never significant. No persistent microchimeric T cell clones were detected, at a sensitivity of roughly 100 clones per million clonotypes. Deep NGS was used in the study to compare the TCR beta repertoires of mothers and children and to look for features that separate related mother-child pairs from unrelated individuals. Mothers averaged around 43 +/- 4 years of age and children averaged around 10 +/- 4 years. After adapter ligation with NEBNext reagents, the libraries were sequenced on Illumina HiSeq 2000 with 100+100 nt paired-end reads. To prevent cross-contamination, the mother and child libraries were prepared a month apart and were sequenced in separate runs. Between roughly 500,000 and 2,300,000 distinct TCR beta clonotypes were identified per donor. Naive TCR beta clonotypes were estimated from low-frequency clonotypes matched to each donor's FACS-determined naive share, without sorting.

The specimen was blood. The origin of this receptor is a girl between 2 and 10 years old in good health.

The CDR3 protein: CASSLRFQDNEQFF. The DNA is as follows: TGTGCCAGCAGCTTAAGGTTCCAGGACAATGAGCAGTTCTTC. The chain is made from TRBV7-2 and TRBJ2-1; the D gene lacks a confident call. Sequences SGHTA (CDR1) and FQGNSA (CDR2) are obtained from the germline V gene. The CDR3 goes from the cysteine to the phenylalanine over 14 residues. Of the read, only the CDR3 DNA is kept; its 42 bases are in frame from base 1. Between the V and J ends, shortened by 2 bases and 5 bases respectively, the junction contains 10 bases.